Each of the 27 T cell receptor beta chains below was sequenced from the same sample in a study of T-cell reconstitution after alpha-beta-depleted transplantation in children. Construction of the TCRbeta library involved unique molecular identifiers. MiXCR was run by TCRdb on the PCR reads, yielding one entry per CDR3 protein. The sample holds hundreds of thousands of distinct CDR3 sequences, roughly 15% seen once. The sequencing used PBMCs, mostly from graft donor cells, collected 360 days after TCRalphabeta/CD19-depleted stem cell transplant. The receptors shown here come from a male patient aged 2-10 years who had a stem cell transplant for acute lymphoblastic leukemia, so the T cells may come from the graft donor.

On this clonotype: This may arise from a read error, as a much more abundant clone is one base away. The final CDR3 position lacks the conserved phenylalanine or tryptophan, pointing to a likely read error. The chain has TRBV20-1 and TRBJ2-1; TRBD2 is a possible D gene (6 bases). V was trimmed by 3 bases and J by 7 bases, leaving 16 bases between them. The CDR3 is made up of 14 amino acids. Germline lookup yields CDR1 DFQATT and CDR2 SNEGSKA (reference sequence). DNA of the CDR3: TGCAGTGCTAGTCAGGGCAGTCGGGGGAATGAGCAGTTCTCC. It codes for CSASQGSRGNEQFS.

The table lists this clonotype with a few counts. The V and J genes are TRBV11-2 and TRBJ2-3; no reliable D call. Trimming shortened V by 7 bases and J by 2 bases, and 4 bases separated the two germline ends. CDR3 length: 11 amino acids. CDR1 is SGHAT, CDR2 FQNNGV, per germline. CDR3 coding DNA: TGTGCCAGCACCCTCACAGATACGCAGTATTTT. Translating it yields CASTLTDTQYF. Variable domain in full (rest from reference TRBV11-2 and TRBJ2-3): EAGVAQSPRYKIIEKRQSVAFWCNPISGHATLYWYQQILGQGPKLLIQFQNNGVVDDSQLPKDRFSAERLKGVDSTLKIQPAKLEDSAVYLCASTLTDTQYFGPGTRLTVL.

The J gene is TRBJ2-7, the V gene TRBV19; 11 nucleotides line up with TRBD2. V was pared by 5 bases and J by 6 bases, with 6 bases of the junction left unmatched. This CDR3 contains 14 residues. Germline values: CDR1 LNHDA, CDR2 SQIVND (reference sequence). CDR3 residues: CASSSLAGGSEQYF. The DNA for the CDR3 is TGTGCCAGTAGTTCCCTAGCGGGAGGAAGCGAGCAGTACTTC. Full variable domain (remainder filled in from reference TRBV19 and TRBJ2-7): DGGITQSPKYLFRKEGQNVTLSCEQNLNHDAMYWYRQDPGQGLRLIYYSQIVNDFQKGDIAEGYSVSREKKESFPLTVTSAQKNPTAFYLCASSSLAGGSEQYFGPGTRLTVT.

In DNA form, the CDR3 reads TGTGCCAGCAGCCCCCCTGGGACATGGGTCGGGGAGCTGTTTTTT. Protein sequence: CASSPPGTWVGELFF. J is TRBJ2-2 and V is TRBV21-1; the table names TRBD1, a call not compared with the DNA. TRBV21-1 is annotated as a pseudogene. There are 15 residues in the CDR3.

This clonotype has just a few counts. This chain links TRBV7-2 with TRBJ2-1; 11 nucleotides match TRBD2. V lost 2 bases to trimming and J lost 4 bases; unmatched junction nucleotides: 7. Germline lookup yields CDR1 SGHTA and CDR2 FQGNSA. There are 17 residues in the CDR3. CDR3 sequence: CASSLHGWTSGYNEQFF. CDR3 in DNA: TGTGCCAGCAGCTTACATGGGTGGACTAGCGGGTACAATGAGCAGTTCTTC.

This clonotype was picked up many times. The rearrangement links TRBV20-1 to TRBJ2-7; D could derive from TRBD1 or TRBD2 (5 bases each). V lost 8 bases and J lost 1, with 15 bases in between. The CDR3 spans 13 residues. Germline-derived CDR1 and CDR2 are DFQATT and SNEGSKA (reference sequence). CDR3 region: CSSDRDGSYEQYF. CDR3 nucleotide sequence: TGCAGTTCCGACCGGGACGGATCCTACGAGCAGTACTTC.

The rearrangement joins TRBV6-5 to TRBJ1-1; 7 positions agree with TRBD1. Per germline, CDR1 MNHEY and CDR2 SVGAGI. The junction had 3 bases not matched to a gene; V was cut back by 2 bases and J by 6 bases. There are 13 residues in the CDR3. The CDR3: CASSYQGVAEAFF. For the CDR3, the DNA is TGTGCCAGCAGTTACCAGGGGGTCGCTGAAGCTTTCTTT.

In this sample, this clonotype turned up a few times. The chain recombines TRBV4-3 with TRBJ2-7; D possibly corresponds to TRBD1 (5 bases). The CDR3 runs 14 residues. CDR1 and CDR2 (germline): LGHNA, YSLEER. With 0 bases removed from V and 3 bases from J, the gap between germline ends came to 9 bases. Here the CDR3 DNA reads TGCGCCAGCAGCCAAGAGCTGACAGTCTACGAGCAGTACTTC. It is translated as CASSQELTVYEQYF.

This clonotype was observed a few times. The chain links TRBV5-1 to TRBJ1-5, with a weak D call TRBD1 (5 bases). CDR1 and CDR2 (germline): SGHRS, YFSETQ. CDR3 length equals 16 residues. Trimming removed 0 bases at V and 0 bases at J, with 10 bases between. CDR3 in amino acids: CASSLGVRDSNQPQHF. CDR3 sequence (DNA): TGCGCCAGCAGCTTGGGCGTCAGGGATAGCAATCAGCCCCAGCATTTT.

The rearrangement links TRBV6-1 to TRBJ1-1; D is undetermined. CDR1 MNHNS and CDR2 SASEGT come from the germline V gene. The CDR3 runs to 15 residues. V was pared by 7 bases and J by 0 bases, with 15 bases between. CDR3 coding DNA: TGTGCCAGCACCAACGTAGGGAGTCTGAACACTGAAGCTTTCTTT. This gives the protein CASTNVGSLNTEAFF.

The V call is TRBV12-3 or TRBV12-4, the J call TRBJ1-2; D might be TRBD1 (5 bases). The V end was cut by 5 bases, the J end by 0 bases, with 19 bases between. The CDR3 length is 17 residues. This CDR3 reads CASSLVQGPRANYGYTF. The CDR3 DNA is TGTGCCAGCAGTCTAGTCCAGGGACCTCGAGCTAACTATGGCTACACCTTC.

The J gene is TRBJ2-5, the V gene TRBV4-3; D is ambiguous. Per the germline V gene, CDR1 is LGHNA and CDR2 is YSLEER. The CDR3 sequence is 15 residues long. Deletions cut 0 bases from V and 5 bases from J, with 13 bases between. CDR3 DNA sequence: TGCGCCAGCAGCCAAGATGTAGTCGTAGTGGAGACCCAGTACTTC. Translating it yields CASSQDVVVVETQYF.

This clonotype was seen only a few times. This sequence joins TRBV7-7 and TRBJ2-5; D possibly corresponds to TRBD2 (5 bases). Germline V lookup: CDR1 SSHAT, CDR2 FNYEAQ (reference sequence). V shed 5 bases and J shed 3 bases, with 16 bases lying between them. The CDR3 length is 15 residues. The CDR3: CASSARPSREETQYF. CDR3 nucleotide sequence: TGTGCCAGCAGCGCCCGACCGTCGAGGGAAGAGACCCAGTACTTC.

The V gene is TRBV15, the J gene TRBJ1-6; possible D gene TRBD1, 5 bases. V lost 0 bases and J 6 bases, leaving 12 bases between the germline ends. This CDR3 is 16 amino acids long. Per germline, CDR1 LNHNV and CDR2 YYDKDF (reference sequence). The CDR3, as DNA: TGTGCCACCAGCAGAGATTCGGGGGGTGTTAATTCACCCCTCCACTTT. Amino acids: CATSRDSGGVNSPLHF. The whole variable domain, filled in from reference TRBV15 and TRBJ1-6, reads DAMVIQNPRYQVTQFGKPVTLSCSQTLNHNVMYWYQQKSSQAPKLLFHYYDKDFNNEADTPDNFQSRRPNTSFCFLDIRSPGLGDTAMYLCATSRDSGGVNSPLHFGNGTRLTVT.

V is TRBV4-3 and J is TRBJ1-1; D is uncertain. Trimming shortened V by 1 base and J by 1 base, and 7 bases separated the two germline ends. This CDR3 is built from 14 residues. Germline assignment: CDR1 LGHNA and CDR2 YSLEER. In DNA, the CDR3 is TGCGCCAGCAGCCAAGTAGGCAAGAACACTGAAGCTTTCTTT. Its translation: CASSQVGKNTEAFF.

This clonotype was seen once. This chain links TRBV28 with TRBJ1-1; TRBD1 matches at 8 bases. CDR1 is MDHEN, CDR2 SYDVKM, per germline. Germline trimming cut 8 bases from V and 1 base from J; bases unmatched to any gene: 9. This CDR3 is built from 15 residues. CDR3: CASPVPDRANTEAFF. In nucleotides, the CDR3 is TGTGCCAGCCCCGTTCCGGACAGGGCGAACACTGAAGCTTTCTTT.

This clonotype was seen a handful of times. This chain uses TRBV6-1 with TRBJ2-2, with TRBD1 matching 8 bases. After removal of 7 bases from V and 3 bases from J, the junction contained 7 bases not matched to a gene. CDR1 and CDR2 (germline): MNHNS, SASEGT. The CDR3 consists of 15 residues. CDR3 region: CASTHGQGDTGELFF. CDR3 in DNA: TGTGCCAGCACCCACGGACAGGGAGACACCGGGGAGCTGTTTTTT.

There are a few counts of this clonotype. V usage is TRBV6-2 or TRBV6-3 and J usage is TRBJ2-5; 9 bases align to TRBD1. J gave up 2 bases and V 2 bases, and 9 bases lay outside the gene matches. The CDR3 extends over 17 amino acids. Germline lookup yields CDR1 MNHEY and CDR2 SVGEGT. This CDR3 reads CASSYPPGQGLQETQYF. CDR3 DNA: TGTGCCAGCAGTTACCCTCCGGGACAGGGCCTACAAGAGACCCAGTACTTC.

This clonotype was detected a few times. The chain carries TRBV6-1 and TRBJ2-7, with D perhaps TRBD2 (6 bases). The V and J ends lost 0 bases and 5 bases respectively, with 14 bases between them. The CDR3 is 15 residues long. The germline gives CDR1 MNHNS, CDR2 SASEGT. The CDR3 region has the DNA TGTGCCAGCAGTGAAGCAGGTATGGGAGGAGACGAGCAGTACTTC. It is translated as CASSEAGMGGDEQYF.

The chain is built from TRBV5-1 and TRBJ2-3, with D perhaps TRBD1 or TRBD2 (5 bases each). Trimming took off 0 bases at V and 0 bases at J, with 11 bases between the two ends. The CDR3 loop spans 16 amino acids. The germline gives CDR1 SGHRS, CDR2 YFSETQ. This CDR3 reads CASSLGDLTSTDTQYF. The CDR3, as DNA: TGCGCCAGCAGCTTGGGGGACCTCACTAGCACAGATACGCAGTATTTT. The variable domain in full, with the rest retrieved from reference TRBV5-1 and TRBJ2-3, is KAGVTQTPRYLIKTRGQQVTLSCSPISGHRSVSWYQQTPGQGLQFLFEYFSETQRNKGNFPGRFSGRQFSNSRSEMNVSTLELGDSALYLCASSLGDLTSTDTQYFGPGTRLTVL.

This clonotype was recorded a few times. This rearrangement joins TRBV4-2 to TRBJ2-7; D is perhaps TRBD2 (6 bases). The V and J ends lost 0 bases and 2 bases respectively, with 11 bases between them. This CDR3 has 15 amino acids. Germline CDR1 LGHNA, CDR2 YNFKEQ. The CDR3, as DNA: TGTGCCAGCAGCCAAGATCGGCCGGGGGCCTACGAGCAGTACTTC. The encoded protein is CASSQDRPGAYEQYF.

This rearrangement joins TRBV7-9 to TRBJ1-1; 8 bases agree with TRBD1. Trimming removed 5 bases from V and 5 bases from J; junction bases left unmatched: 10. This CDR3 is built from 15 residues. The germline V gene encodes CDR1 SEHNR and CDR2 FQNEAQ (reference sequence). CDR3 DNA sequence: TGTGCCAGCAGCCCGCGGACAGGGATTGTAACTGAAGCTTTCTTT. Amino acids: CASSPRTGIVTEAFF.

This clonotype came up a few times. The J gene is TRBJ1-1, the V gene TRBV7-2; 7 bases line up with TRBD1. CDR3 length equals 17 residues. With V trimmed by 4 bases and J by 3 bases, 14 bases remained unmatched. Germline CDR1 is SGHTA and CDR2 is FQGNSA. CDR3 protein: CASSSRPLQGTDTEAFF. The CDR3 region has the DNA TGTGCCAGCAGCTCCAGGCCGTTACAGGGGACGGACACTGAAGCTTTCTTT.

The table lists this clonotype with a few counts. The rearrangement links TRBV19 to TRBJ2-5, with D unresolved. Trimming shortened V by 4 bases and J by 4 bases, and 13 bases separated the two germline ends. CDR1 and CDR2 from the germline V gene are LNHDA and SQIVND (reference sequence). This CDR3 is built from 14 residues. As DNA, the CDR3 is TGTGCCAGTAGTAAAAGGGCTGGATCAGAGACCCAGTACTTC. Translating gives CASSKRAGSETQYF.

The V and J genes are TRBV28 and TRBJ2-4, with TRBD1 identical over 9 bases. This CDR3 comprises 15 residues. The germline gives CDR1 MDHEN, CDR2 SYDVKM. J gave up 3 bases and V 5 bases, and 5 bases lay outside the gene matches. The CDR3 coding sequence is TGTGCCAGCAGTACCCGGGACAGGGACAAAAACATTCAGTACTTC. As protein: CASSTRDRDKNIQYF.

J is TRBJ2-7 and V is TRBV5-1; TRBD1 matches at 10 bases. This CDR3 has 15 amino acids. Trimming removed 0 bases from V and 2 bases from J; junction bases left unmatched: 2. CDR1 SGHRS and CDR2 YFSETQ come from the germline V gene. CDR3 nucleotide sequence: TGCGCCAGCAGCTTGGGGGGGACAGGGGCCTACGAGCAGTACTTC. This encodes CASSLGGTGAYEQYF.

The J gene is TRBJ1-5, the V gene TRBV7-9; no definite D call. The CDR3 runs 16 residues. V dropped 11 bases and J dropped 5 bases, with 25 bases sitting between them. Germline CDR1 is SEHNR and CDR2 is FQNEAQ (reference sequence). The DNA for the CDR3 is TGTGCCGCCGCAGCTTTTGATGATTATATGGATCAGCCCCAGCATTTT. Residues: CAAAAFDDYMDQPQHF.